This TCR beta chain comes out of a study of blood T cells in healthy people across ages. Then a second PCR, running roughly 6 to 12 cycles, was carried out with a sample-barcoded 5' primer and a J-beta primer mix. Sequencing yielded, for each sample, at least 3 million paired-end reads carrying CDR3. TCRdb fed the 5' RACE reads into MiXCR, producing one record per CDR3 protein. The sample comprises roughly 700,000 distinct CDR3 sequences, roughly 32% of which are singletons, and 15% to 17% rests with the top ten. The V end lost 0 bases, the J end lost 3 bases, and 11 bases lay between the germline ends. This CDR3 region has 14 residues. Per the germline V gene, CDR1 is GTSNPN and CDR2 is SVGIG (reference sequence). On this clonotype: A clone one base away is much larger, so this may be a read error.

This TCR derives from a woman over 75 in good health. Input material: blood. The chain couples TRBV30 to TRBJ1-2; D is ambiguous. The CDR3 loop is CAWSVRSPDYGYTF. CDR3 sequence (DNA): TGTGCCTGGAGTGTACGCAGTCCTGACTATGGCTACACCTTC.